This TCR beta chain was captured in a study of graft-versus-host responses after intestinal transplantation. Background on the study: Transplant recipients had multivisceral, liver-intestinal, or isolated intestinal grafts.

The V end lost 2 bases, the J end lost 2 bases, and 15 bases lay between the germline ends. This CDR3 spans 17 amino acids. Germline V gene sequence: CDR1 SGHNT, CDR2 YENEEA. The study's findings and limits: There was an association between peak levels of circulating GvH clones and early post-transplant HvG declines. Clonal ratios of graft-versus-host to host-versus-graft in allografts were high for patients exhibiting graft-donor T cell macrochimerism. Detection of GvH clones occurred in recipient marrow, and some had their first appearance in ileum or blood.

The table lists this clone with a count of one. Its antigen is as yet unknown. Data came from immunoSEQ multiplex PCR; TCRdb stores just in-frame clones and leaves some out. The data contain just over 40,000 clones, roughly nine tenths of them singletons. Sequences were derived from PBMCs, sampled around 330 days after intestinal transplant. The TCR sequence derives from a human patient who received an intestinal transplant, so some T cells may come from the graft donor. The chain combines TRBV11-3 with TRBJ2-2; D is unclear. The CDR3 bases are TGTGCCAGCAGCTTAAATTTAGAACGGGTTAACACCGGGGAGCTGTTTTTT. Its protein is CASSLNLERVNTGELFF. Filled out from reference TRBV11-3 and TRBJ2-2, the complete variable domain reads EAGVVQSPRYKIIEKKQPVAFWCNPISGHNTLYWYLQNLGQGPELLIRYENEEAVDDSQLPKDRFSAERLKGVDSTLKIQPAELGDSAVYLCASSLNLERVNTGELFFGEGSRLTVL.